This is a list of T cell receptor beta chains from one sample in a study of radiation and T cells in renal cell carcinoma. The protocol was immunoSEQ multiplex PCR, while the TCRdb copy is restricted to in-frame clones and leaves out a portion. The table includes 100,000 to 150,000 clones, more than 75% detected once. This sample comprised blood, obtained from a patient whose treatment included radiotherapy and nephrectomy. The receptors come from a woman aged 70-85 years with renal cell carcinoma. CDR3s include the opening cysteine and the closing phenylalanine or tryptophan. Each record gives: clone size, V gene, J gene, D gene, CDR3 DNA, CDR3 protein. The D gene is left open where the match is weak. Clone size, where shown, is once, few, many, or a class for clones that have expanded.

-	TRBV19	TRBJ1-1	-	TGTGCCAGTAGTACCCGACAGAAGAACACTGAAGCTTTCTTT	CASSTRQKNTEAFF
-	TRBV7-6	TRBJ2-4	TRBD2	TGTGCCAGCAGCTTATTCGGGCGGGGGGCCAAAAACATTCAGTACTTC	CASSLFGRGAKNIQYF
-	TRBV5-4	TRBJ2-7	-	TGTGCCAGCAGCTTGGGTGACAGCTCCTACGAGCAGTACTTC	CASSLGDSSYEQYF
-	TRBV10-1	TRBJ2-3	TRBD2	TGCGCCAGCAGTGAGTGTGCGGGGGGGCCGTATTTT	CASSECAGGPYF
-	TRBV27	TRBJ2-3	-	TGTGCCAGCAGTTTAGTAGGGGCCACAGATACGCAGTATTTT	CASSLVGATDTQYF
-	TRBV5-4	TRBJ2-5	TRBD2	TGTGCCAGCAGCGGAATTAGCGGGGGGGAGCAAGAGACCCAGTACTTC	CASSGISGGEQETQYF
-	TRBV6-4	TRBJ2-1	-	TGTGCCAGCCGGGGCGTCAATGAGCAGTTCTTC	CASRGVNEQFF
-	TRBV30	TRBJ2-4	-	TGTGCCTGGAGCCCGAGCAGCAAAAACATTCAGTACTTC	CAWSPSSKNIQYF
-	TRBV2	TRBJ1-6	TRBD1	TGTGCCAGCAATTGGGACAGGAAAAATTCACCCCTCCACTTT	CASNWDRKNSPLHF
few	TRBV23-1	TRBJ1-1	TRBD1	TGCGCCAGCAGTCAATTGGACAGGGTGAACACTGAAGCTTTCTTT	CASSQLDRVNTEAFF
once	TRBV28	TRBJ1-2	-	TGTGCCAGCAGTTTAAACAGCGGCTATGGCTACACCTTC	CASSLNSGYGYTF
-	TRBV30	TRBJ2-1	-	TGTGCCTGGATCCCAGGGACTTACAATGAGCAGTTCTTC	CAWIPGTYNEQFF
-	TRBV5-1	TRBJ2-3	TRBD1	TGCGCCAGCAGCCCCCCCGTGAGGGGGCGGACAGATACGCAGTATTTT	CASSPPVRGRTDTQYF
-	TRBV29-1	TRBJ2-5	TRBD1	TGCAGCGCAAGGACAGGGGAGGGTGAGACCCAGTACTTC	CSARTGEGETQYF
once	TRBV7-2	TRBJ2-5	TRBD2	TGTGCCAGCAGCTTGTCTAGCGGGGAGACCCAGTACTTC	CASSLSSGETQYF
-	TRBV5-4	TRBJ1-2	TRBD1	TGTGCCAGCAGCTTGGCCGGGACAGGGGCTAACTATGGCTACACCTTC	CASSLAGTGANYGYTF
-	TRBV19	TRBJ2-7	-	TGTGCCAGTAGTGTACAGGGAACCCGCTTCTACGAGCAGTACTTC	CASSVQGTRFYEQYF
-	TRBV7-9	TRBJ2-3	TRBD2	TGTGCCAGCAGCTCGGGACTAGGCAGCGGGACAGATACGCAGTATTTT	CASSSGLGSGTDTQYF
-	TRBV19	TRBJ2-7	TRBD1	TGTGCCAGTAGTATGTCAGGGGGCCATCAGGACGAGCAGTACTTC	CASSMSGGHQDEQYF
-	TRBV9	TRBJ2-7	-	TGTGCCAGCAGCGTAGGGGTGGGTGAGTCCTACGAGCAGTACTTC	CASSVGVGESYEQYF
-	TRBV14	TRBJ2-3	-	TGTGCCAGCAGCCAACCGGGGATAAGCACAGATACGCAGTATTTT	CASSQPGISTDTQYF
-	TRBV27	TRBJ1-3	-	TGTGCCAGCAGTTTACGTTGGGGGGAAGGAAACACCATATATTTT	CASSLRWGEGNTIYF